This T cell receptor beta chain is drawn from a study of blood T cell repertoires in COVID-19. Libraries were prepared by immunoSEQ multiplex PCR; TCRdb keeps only in-frame clonotypes and omits some of them. The data hold 200,000 to 300,000 clones, with 75% to 90% observed a single time. The CDR3 length is 13 residues. V was shortened by 0 bases and J by 1 base, with 5 bases between the two germline ends. CDR1 SGHRS and CDR2 YFSETQ come from the germline V gene. Participants had their cohort set by participant-reported clinical history. The origin of this receptor is a woman aged 40 to 49 with acute COVID-19. The chain uses TRBV5-1 and TRBJ2-7; no definite D call. Sequenced material: PBMCs or T cells enriched from blood (not recorded which). The CDR3: CASSLAVSYEQYF. The CDR3, as DNA: TGCGCCAGCAGCTTGGCGGTTTCCTACGAGCAGTACTTC.